A selection of T cell receptor beta chains follows, all from one sample in a study of blood T cell repertoires in COVID-19. Sequencing was performed with immunoSEQ multiplex PCR; in TCRdb, only in-frame clones are kept and a portion is missing. The table lists fewer than 300,000 clones, 75% to 90% of them singletons. The sample taken for sequencing was peripheral blood. These receptors were collected from a woman between 70 and 85 years old with active or convalescent COVID-19. The CDR3 runs from the conserved cysteine through the conserved F or W. Each record gives: J gene, V gene, clone size, CDR3 length, D gene, CDR3 DNA, CDR3 protein. The D gene is left open where the match is weak. The listing skips clone size in some rows; elsewhere it reads once, few, many or a size class.

TRBJ2-1 TRBV11-2 once 14 TRBD1 TGTGCCAGCAGCCCGATGTGGGACAGTCCAGAGCAGTTCTTC CASSPMWDSPEQFF
TRBJ1-2 TRBV3-1/TRBV3-2 few 12 NA TGTGCCAGCACCGATACAGGGTATGGCTACACCTTC CASTDTGYGYTF
TRBJ2-4 TRBV29-1 NA 12 NA TGCAGCGCCGCAGGGCCCAAAAACATTCAGTACTTC CSAAGPKNIQYF
TRBJ1-2 TRBV6-5 NA 11 NA TGTGCCAGCACAGTCAACTATGGCTACACCTTC CASTVNYGYTF
TRBJ1-2 TRBV19 NA 13 TRBD1 TGTGCCAGTAGTGTGACAGGGTCCTATGGCTACACCTTC CASSVTGSYGYTF
TRBJ2-2 TRBV28 NA 13 NA TGTGCCAGCAGTTTATCCCAGACCGGGGAGCTGTTTTTT CASSLSQTGELFF
TRBJ1-1 TRBV5-4 once 15 NA TGTGCCAGCAGCTTAAGTGCGGGGGCGAACACTGAAGCTTTCTTT CASSLSAGANTEAFF
TRBJ1-5 TRBV19 NA 17 TRBD1 TGTGCCAGTAGGGGGGACAGGGACGGGGTAGGCAATCAGCCCCAGCATTTT CASRGDRDGVGNQPQHF
TRBJ2-1 TRBV18 NA 15 NA TGTGCCAGCTCACAGGGGATCTCCCCCTACAATGAGCAGTTCTTC CASSQGISPYNEQFF
TRBJ1-4 TRBV7-8 once 12 NA TGTGCCAGCAGCTTAAGCGGTGGAAAACTGTTTTTT CASSLSGGKLFF
TRBJ1-1 TRBV6-5 NA 13 NA TGTGCCAGCAGATTAACAGGGAACACTGAAGCTTTCTTT CASRLTGNTEAFF
TRBJ2-7 TRBV23-1 NA 15 NA TGCGCCAGCAGTCTCCCGGGACTGAGCTCCTACGAGCAGTACTTC CASSLPGLSSYEQYF
TRBJ1-2 TRBV29-1 NA 14 NA TGCAGCGTTGAAGTGGTACGGGGATTCGGTGGCTACACCTTC CSVEVVRGFGGYTF
TRBJ2-1 TRBV7-3 NA 12 TRBD2 TGTGCCAGCAGCTACGGAGCGGGGGAGCAGTTCTTC CASSYGAGEQFF
TRBJ2-1 TRBV5-4 NA 15 TRBD2 TGTGCCAGCAGTACAGGACTAGCGGGAGGATTTTTAGAGTTCTTC CASSTGLAGGFLEFF
TRBJ2-3 TRBV19 NA 15 TRBD2 TGTGCCAGTAGTATCCCGGGGGGGTTCACAGATACGCAGTATTTT CASSIPGGFTDTQYF
TRBJ1-3 TRBV5-4 NA 14 NA TGTGCCAGCAGCTTGGACATTACTGGAAACACCATATATTTT CASSLDITGNTIYF
TRBJ1-1 TRBV3-1/TRBV3-2 NA 18 TRBD1 TGTGCCAGCAGCCTCGTTGGGGACAGGGGCGATACGAACACTGAAGCTTTCTTT CASSLVGDRGDTNTEAFF
TRBJ2-3 TRBV5-1 NA 14 TRBD2 TGCGCCAGCAGCTTGACTAGCGGGAGTAATACGCAGTATTTT CASSLTSGSNTQYF
TRBJ2-2 TRBV7-9 NA 15 NA TGTGCCAGCAGCTTATGGCGGGGCCGCACCGGGGAGCTGTTTTTT CASSLWRGRTGELFF
TRBJ2-3 TRBV5-1 NA 16 NA TGCGCCAGCAGCTTGGCCGTAGCTAGCGGCACAGATACGCAGTATTTT CASSLAVASGTDTQYF
TRBJ2-3 TRBV3-1/TRBV3-2 once 15 TRBD1 TGTGCCAGCAGCCAAGTGGCAGGGGGATCAGATACGCAGTATTTT CASSQVAGGSDTQYF
TRBJ2-3 TRBV10-3 NA 12 NA TGTGCCATCAGGAGTAGCACAGATACGCAGTATTTT CAIRSSTDTQYF
TRBJ1-2 TRBV24-1 NA 15 NA TGTGCCACCAGTGACCTGAGGGGGGGGTCTTATGGCTACACCTTC CATSDLRGGSYGYTF
TRBJ1-6 TRBV7-9 NA 12 NA TGTGCCAGCACTAACTATAATTCACCCCTCCACTTT CASTNYNSPLHF
TRBJ2-2 TRBV11-3 few 15 TRBD1 TGTGCCAGCAGCTTAGGCGGACAGGGCAGATGGGAGCTGTTTTTT CASSLGGQGRWELFF
TRBJ1-1 TRBV7-9 NA 14 NA TGTGCCAGCAGCTTAATGGGAGCGAACACTGAAGCTTTCTTT CASSLMGANTEAFF
TRBJ2-7 TRBV5-1 NA 13 TRBD1 TGCGCCAGCAACATTCAGGGGGCGAACGAGCAGTACTTC CASNIQGANEQYF
TRBJ1-3 TRBV29-1 NA 14 TRBD1 TGCAGCGTTGGGACAGGGGCCTTTGGAAACACCATATATTTT CSVGTGAFGNTIYF
TRBJ1-1 TRBV10-1 NA 11 NA TGCGCCAGCGGTACAAGCACTGAAGCTTTCTTT CASGTSTEAFF
TRBJ2-3 TRBV6-4 NA 16 TRBD1 TGTGCCAGCAGTGACCCACCCCTGGACAGGGGAAGAGGGCAGTATTTT CASSDPPLDRGRGQYF
TRBJ2-2 TRBV3-1/TRBV3-2 NA 14 NA TGTGCCAGCAGCCAAATCCCGGGAGACGGGGAGCTGTTTTTT CASSQIPGDGELFF
TRBJ2-5 TRBV5-6 NA 15 TRBD2 TGTGCCAGCAGCTTGGGTTGGCAGGGAGGGGAGACCCAGTACTTC CASSLGWQGGETQYF
TRBJ1-3 TRBV11-3 NA 16 TRBD1 TGTGCCAGCAGCCCAGGGGGATTACGCTCTGGAAACACCATATATTTT CASSPGGLRSGNTIYF
TRBJ1-5 TRBV5-1 NA 13 NA TGCGCCAGCAGCTTGGAGACAGATCAGCCCCAGCATTTT CASSLETDQPQHF
TRBJ2-1 TRBV19 NA 17 TRBD2 TGTGCCAGTAGTCAAGGGACTAGCGGGTCCATTTACAATGAGCAGTTCTTC CASSQGTSGSIYNEQFF
TRBJ2-5 TRBV5-1 NA 13 NA TGCGCCAGCAGCCTCTCTCTCCAAGAGACCCAGTACTTC CASSLSLQETQYF
TRBJ1-1 TRBV5-1 NA 13 NA TGCGCCAGCAAGGTGGGGGCAGACACTGAAGCTTTCTTT CASKVGADTEAFF
TRBJ2-1 TRBV19 many 15 TRBD2 TGTGCCAGTAGGGTAGGAACTAGCGGCTACAATGAGCAGTTCTTC CASRVGTSGYNEQFF
TRBJ1-4 TRBV4-2 NA 14 NA TGTGCCAGCAGCCAAGTGACGGGGAGCGAAAAACTGTTTTTT CASSQVTGSEKLFF
TRBJ1-1 TRBV21-1 many 13 NA TGTGCCAGCACCCCCGGGAGGGACACTGAAGCTTTCTTT CASTPGRDTEAFF
TRBJ2-1 TRBV15 NA 17 TRBD1 TGTGCCACCAGCTCCAAGGGACAGGGTGTCGGGGGTAATGAGCAGTTCTTC CATSSKGQGVGGNEQFF
TRBJ1-2 TRBV5-5 NA 15 TRBD1 TGTGCCAGCAGCTTGGGGCAGGGGGCTGATTATGGCTACACCTTC CASSLGQGADYGYTF
TRBJ2-7 TRBV28 NA 13 NA TGTGCCACCTCTCTGGGTACAGCCTACGAGCAGTACTTC CATSLGTAYEQYF
TRBJ2-7 TRBV5-1 NA 16 TRBD1 TGCGCCAGCAGCTTGGCAGAGGACAGGCCGACCTACGAGCAGTACTTC CASSLAEDRPTYEQYF